This T cell receptor (beta chain) was sequenced in a study of cytomegalovirus exposure and HLA in healthy donors. Study observations and caveats: Reportedly, TCR beta sequences accurately predicted HLA-A and HLA-B alleles in most subjects. A few V segments could not be told apart, such as TRBV6-2 and TRBV6-3, and were left out. Specificity for CMV antigens was confirmed in vitro for a few of the CMV-associated chains.

Although they were nominally healthy when sampled, donors likely had unrecorded immune exposures. V shed 3 bases and J shed 2 bases, with 17 bases lying between them. Germline V CDR1 and CDR2: MNHEY, SMNVEV (reference sequence). The CDR3 sequence is 16 residues long. PCR primers comprised 60 Vbeta and 13 Jbeta primers. TCRdb's table, derived via immunoSEQ multiplex PCR, lists solely in-frame clones and lacks some. The data contain tens of thousands of clones, 83% of them singletons. There are a few counts of this clone. The antigen remains undetermined. The chain recombines TRBV27 with TRBJ2-7; weak D call: TRBD1 (6 bases). What was sequenced was PBMCs. This sequence was found in a human donor in good health. The CDR3 DNA is TGTGCCAGCAGTTTTAGTTCTCCAGGGGTTGCCTACGAGCAGTACTTC. Translated: CASSFSSPGVAYEQYF.